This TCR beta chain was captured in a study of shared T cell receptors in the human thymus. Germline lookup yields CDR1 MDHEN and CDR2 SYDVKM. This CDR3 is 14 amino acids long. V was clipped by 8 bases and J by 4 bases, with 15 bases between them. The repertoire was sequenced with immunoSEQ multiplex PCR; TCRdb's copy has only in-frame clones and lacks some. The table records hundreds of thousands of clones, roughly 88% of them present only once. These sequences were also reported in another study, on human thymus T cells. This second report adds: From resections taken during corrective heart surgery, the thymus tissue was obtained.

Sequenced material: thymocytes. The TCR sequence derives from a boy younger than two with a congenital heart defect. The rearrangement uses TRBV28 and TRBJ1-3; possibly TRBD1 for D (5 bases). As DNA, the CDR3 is TGTGCCAGCCTCGGGACTACCGACGGAAACACCATATATTTT. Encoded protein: CASLGTTDGNTIYF. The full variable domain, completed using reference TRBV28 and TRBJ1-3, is DVKVTQSSRYLVKRTGEKVFLECVQDMDHENMFWYRQDPGLGLRLIYFSYDVKMKEKGDIPEGYSVSREKKERFSLILESASTNQTSMYLCASLGTTDGNTIYFGEGSWLTVV.